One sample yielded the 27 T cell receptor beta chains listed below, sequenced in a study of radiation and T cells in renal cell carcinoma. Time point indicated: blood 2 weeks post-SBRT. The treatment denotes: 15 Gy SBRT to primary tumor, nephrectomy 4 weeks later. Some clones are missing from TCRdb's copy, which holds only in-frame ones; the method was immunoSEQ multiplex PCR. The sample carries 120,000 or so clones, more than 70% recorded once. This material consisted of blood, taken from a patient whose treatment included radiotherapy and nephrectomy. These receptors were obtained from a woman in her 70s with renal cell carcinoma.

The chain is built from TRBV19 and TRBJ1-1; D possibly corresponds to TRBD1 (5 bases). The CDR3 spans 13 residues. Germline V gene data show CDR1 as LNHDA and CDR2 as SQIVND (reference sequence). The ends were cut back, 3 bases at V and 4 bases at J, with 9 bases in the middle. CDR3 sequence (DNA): TGTGCCAGTAGTATCGTACAGGCCACTGAAGCTTTCTTT. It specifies CASSIVQATEAFF.

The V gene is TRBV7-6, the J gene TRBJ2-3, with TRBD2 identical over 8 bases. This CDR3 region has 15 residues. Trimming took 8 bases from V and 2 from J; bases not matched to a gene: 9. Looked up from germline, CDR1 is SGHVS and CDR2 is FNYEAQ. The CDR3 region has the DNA TGTGCCAGCTTGGTAGCGGGGACCCCCACAGATACGCAGTATTTT. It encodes CASLVAGTPTDTQYF.

CDR3 DNA: TGTGCCAGCAGTTTAAACCAAGAGACCCAGTACTTC. Translating it yields CASSLNQETQYF. The rearrangement links TRBV28 to TRBJ2-5, with no clear D. CDR1 is MDHEN, CDR2 SYDVKM, per germline. CDR3 length equals 12 residues. The germline V and J ends were trimmed by 2 bases and 0 bases, with 1 base remaining between them.

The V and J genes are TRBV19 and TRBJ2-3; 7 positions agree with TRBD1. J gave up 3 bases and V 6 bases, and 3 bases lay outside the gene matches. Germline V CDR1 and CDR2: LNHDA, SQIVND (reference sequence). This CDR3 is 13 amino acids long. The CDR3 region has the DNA TGTGCCAGTAGCGAGACAGGGACAGATACGCAGTATTTT. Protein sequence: CASSETGTDTQYF.

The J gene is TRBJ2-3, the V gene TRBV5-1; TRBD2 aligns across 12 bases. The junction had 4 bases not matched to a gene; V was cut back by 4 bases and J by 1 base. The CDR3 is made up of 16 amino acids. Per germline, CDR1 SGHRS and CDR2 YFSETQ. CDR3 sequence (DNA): TGCGCCAGCAGCCCCAGACTAGCGGGGGGCACAGATACGCAGTATTTT. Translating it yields CASSPRLAGGTDTQYF.

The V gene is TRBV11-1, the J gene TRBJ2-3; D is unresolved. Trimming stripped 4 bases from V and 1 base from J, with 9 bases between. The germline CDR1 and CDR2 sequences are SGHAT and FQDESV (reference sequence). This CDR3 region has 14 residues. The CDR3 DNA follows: TGTGCCAGCAGCTCGGAGAGACGCACAGATACGCAGTATTTT. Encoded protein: CASSSERRTDTQYF.

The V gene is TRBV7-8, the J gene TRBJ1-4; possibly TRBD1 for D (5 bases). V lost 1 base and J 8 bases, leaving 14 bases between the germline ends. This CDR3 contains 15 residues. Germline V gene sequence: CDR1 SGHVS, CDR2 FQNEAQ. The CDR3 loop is CASSLDLGGNEKLFF. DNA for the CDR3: TGTGCCAGCAGCTTAGACTTGGGGGGGAACGAAAAACTGTTTTTT.

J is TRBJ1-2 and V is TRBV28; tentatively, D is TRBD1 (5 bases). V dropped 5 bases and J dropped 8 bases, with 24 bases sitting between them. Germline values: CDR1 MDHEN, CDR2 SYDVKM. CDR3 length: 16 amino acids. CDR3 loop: CASSPPPGTQNGGYTF. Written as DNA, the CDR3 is TGTGCCAGCAGTCCTCCGCCCGGGACTCAAAACGGGGGCTACACCTTC.

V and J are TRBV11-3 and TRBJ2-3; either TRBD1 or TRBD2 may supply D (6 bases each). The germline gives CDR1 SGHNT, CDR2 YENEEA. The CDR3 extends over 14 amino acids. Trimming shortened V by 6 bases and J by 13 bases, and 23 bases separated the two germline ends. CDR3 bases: TGTGCCAGCAGATCGTCCGGAGGGGGGCTTATTAAGTATTTT. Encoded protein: CASRSSGGGLIKYF.

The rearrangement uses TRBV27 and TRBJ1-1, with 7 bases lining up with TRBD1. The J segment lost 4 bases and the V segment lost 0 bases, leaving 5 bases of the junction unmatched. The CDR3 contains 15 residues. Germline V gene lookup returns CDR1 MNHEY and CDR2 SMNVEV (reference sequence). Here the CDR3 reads CASSLSVTGPTEAFF. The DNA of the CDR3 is TGTGCCAGCAGTTTATCGGTGACAGGGCCCACTGAAGCTTTCTTT.

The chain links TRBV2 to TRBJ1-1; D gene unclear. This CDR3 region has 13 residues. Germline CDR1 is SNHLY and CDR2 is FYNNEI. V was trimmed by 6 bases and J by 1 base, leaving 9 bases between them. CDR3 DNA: TGTGCCAGCAGATCACCGGGGAACACTGAAGCTTTCTTT. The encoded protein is CASRSPGNTEAFF.

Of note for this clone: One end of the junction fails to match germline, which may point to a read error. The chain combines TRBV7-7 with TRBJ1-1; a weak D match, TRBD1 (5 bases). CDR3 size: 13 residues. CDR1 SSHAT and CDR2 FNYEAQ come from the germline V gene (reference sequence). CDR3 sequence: CASSLAQGTEAFF. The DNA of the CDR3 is TGTGCTAGCAGCTTAGCGCAGGGAACTGAAGCTTTCTTT.

The CDR3 DNA is TGTGCCAGTAGTACTAACCTCGGGACAGCCAATTCACCCCTCCACTTT. It specifies CASSTNLGTANSPLHF. The chain couples TRBV19 to TRBJ1-6; 7 bases align to TRBD1. Trimming took 4 bases from V and 7 from J; bases not matched to a gene: 10. The CDR3 runs 16 residues. Germline-derived CDR1 and CDR2 are LNHDA and SQIVND (reference sequence). Complete variable domain (other parts from reference TRBV19 and TRBJ1-6): DGGITQSPKYLFRKEGQNVTLSCEQNLNHDAMYWYRQDPGQGLRLIYYSQIVNDFQKGDIAEGYSVSREKKESFPLTVTSAQKNPTAFYLCASSTNLGTANSPLHFGNGTRLTVT.

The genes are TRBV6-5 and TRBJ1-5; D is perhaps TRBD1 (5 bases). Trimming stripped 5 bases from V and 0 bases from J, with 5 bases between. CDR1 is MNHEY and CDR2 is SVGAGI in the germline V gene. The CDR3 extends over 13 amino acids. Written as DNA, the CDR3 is TGTGCCAGCAGTACAGGTAGCAATCAGCCCCAGCATTTT. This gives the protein CASSTGSNQPQHF.

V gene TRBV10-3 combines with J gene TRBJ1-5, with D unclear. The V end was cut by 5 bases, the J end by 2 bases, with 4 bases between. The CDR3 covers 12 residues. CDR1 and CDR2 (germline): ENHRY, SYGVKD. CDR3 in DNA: TGTGCCATCAGTCAGGGCAATCAGCCCCAGCATTTT. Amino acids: CAISQGNQPQHF.

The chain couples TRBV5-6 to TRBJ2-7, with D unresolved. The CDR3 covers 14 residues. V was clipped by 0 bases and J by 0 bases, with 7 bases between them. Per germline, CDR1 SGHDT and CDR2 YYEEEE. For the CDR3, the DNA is TGTGCCAGCAGCTTGGGCTGGACCTCCTACGAGCAGTACTTC. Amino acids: CASSLGWTSYEQYF.

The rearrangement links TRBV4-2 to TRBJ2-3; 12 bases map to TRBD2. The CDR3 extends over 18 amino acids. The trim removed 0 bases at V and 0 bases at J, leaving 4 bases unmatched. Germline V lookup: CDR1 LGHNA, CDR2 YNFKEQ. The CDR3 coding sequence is TGTGCCAGCAGCCAAGATCTAGCGGGGGGGATTAGCACAGATACGCAGTATTTT. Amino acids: CASSQDLAGGISTDTQYF.

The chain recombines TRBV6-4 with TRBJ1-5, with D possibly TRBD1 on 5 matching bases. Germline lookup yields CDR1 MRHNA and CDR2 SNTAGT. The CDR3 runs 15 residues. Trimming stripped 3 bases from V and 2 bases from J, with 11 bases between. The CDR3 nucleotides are TGTGCCAGCAGTGAGGGTTCGGGGGGCAATCAGCCCCAGCATTTT. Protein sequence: CASSEGSGGNQPQHF.

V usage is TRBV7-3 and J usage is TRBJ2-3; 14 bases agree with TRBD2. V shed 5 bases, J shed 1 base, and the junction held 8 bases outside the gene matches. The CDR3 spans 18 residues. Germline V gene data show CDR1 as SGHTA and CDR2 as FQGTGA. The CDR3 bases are TGTGCCAGCAGCCCCTGGACTAGCGGGGGGCTTGGCACAGATACGCAGTATTTT. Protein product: CASSPWTSGGLGTDTQYF. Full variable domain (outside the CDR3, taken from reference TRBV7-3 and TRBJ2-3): GAGVSQTPSNKVTEKGKYVELRCDPISGHTALYWYRQSLGQGPEFLIYFQGTGAADDSGLPNDRFFAVRPEGSVSTLKIQRTERGDSAVYLCASSPWTSGGLGTDTQYFGPGTRLTVL.

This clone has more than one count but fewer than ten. CDR3 sequence (DNA): TGCGCCAGCAGCATAAAACAGGGTAATTCACCCCTCCACTTT. Its translation: CASSIKQGNSPLHF. V usage is TRBV5-1 and J usage is TRBJ1-6; D is possibly TRBD1 (6 bases). The V end was cut by 4 bases, the J end by 6 bases, with 11 bases between. Looked up from germline, CDR1 is SGHRS and CDR2 is YFSETQ. The CDR3 is made up of 14 amino acids.

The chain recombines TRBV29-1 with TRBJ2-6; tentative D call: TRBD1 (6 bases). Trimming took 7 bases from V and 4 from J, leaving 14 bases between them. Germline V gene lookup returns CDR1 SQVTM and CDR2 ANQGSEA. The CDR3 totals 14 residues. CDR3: CSAQTGTGANVLTF. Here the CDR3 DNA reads TGCAGCGCTCAAACAGGGACCGGGGCCAACGTCCTGACTTTC.

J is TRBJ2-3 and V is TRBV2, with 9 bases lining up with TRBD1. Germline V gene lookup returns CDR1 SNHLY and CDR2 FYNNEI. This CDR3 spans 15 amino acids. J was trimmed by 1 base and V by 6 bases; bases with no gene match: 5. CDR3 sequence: CASRPDRGGTDTQYF. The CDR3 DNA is TGTGCCAGCAGACCCGACAGGGGGGGCACAGATACGCAGTATTTT.

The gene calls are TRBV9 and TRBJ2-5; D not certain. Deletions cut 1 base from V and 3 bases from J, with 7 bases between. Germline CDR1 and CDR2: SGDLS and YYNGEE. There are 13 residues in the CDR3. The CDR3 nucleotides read TGTGCCAGCAGCGTACTAGTGGAAGAGACCCAGTACTTC. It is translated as CASSVLVEETQYF.

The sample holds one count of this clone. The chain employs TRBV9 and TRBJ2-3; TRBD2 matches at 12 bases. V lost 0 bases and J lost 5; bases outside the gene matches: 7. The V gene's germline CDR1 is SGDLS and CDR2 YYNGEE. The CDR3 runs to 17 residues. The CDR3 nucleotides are TGTGCCAGCAGCGTAGCTAGCGGGGGGGCAGCCAGAGATACGCAGTATTTT. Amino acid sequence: CASSVASGGAARDTQYF.

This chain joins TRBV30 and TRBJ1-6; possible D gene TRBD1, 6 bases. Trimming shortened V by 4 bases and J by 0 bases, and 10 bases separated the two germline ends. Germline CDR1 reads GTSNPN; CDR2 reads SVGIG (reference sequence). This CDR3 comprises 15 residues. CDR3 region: CAWIRGGSYNSPLHF. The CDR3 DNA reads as TGTGCCTGGATTAGGGGGGGCTCCTATAATTCACCCCTCCACTTT.

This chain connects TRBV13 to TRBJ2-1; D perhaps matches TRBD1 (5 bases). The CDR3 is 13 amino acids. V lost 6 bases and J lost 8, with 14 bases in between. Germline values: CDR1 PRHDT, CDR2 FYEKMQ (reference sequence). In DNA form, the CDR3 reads TGTGCCAGCAGAGCCGTAGGGGTCCATGAGCAGTTCTTC. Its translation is CASRAVGVHEQFF.

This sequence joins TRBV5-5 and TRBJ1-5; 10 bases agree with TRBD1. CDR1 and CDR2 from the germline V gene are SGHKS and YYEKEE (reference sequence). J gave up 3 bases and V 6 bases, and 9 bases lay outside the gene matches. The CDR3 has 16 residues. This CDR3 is CASNRWGTGDNQPQHF. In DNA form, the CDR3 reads TGTGCCAGCAATAGGTGGGGGACAGGGGACAATCAGCCCCAGCATTTT.